This T cell receptor (beta chain) was observed in a study of T cells in Graves' hyperthyroidism and ophthalmopathy. Using RNA transcripts as the source, TCR beta CDR3 regions were amplified. Carried out on the TCR CDR3, a first-round RT-PCR used the HTBI primer set. TCRdb reprocessed the multiplex PCR reads with MiXCR, giving one entry per CDR3 protein. The repertoire consists of approximately 490,000 distinct CDR3 sequences, with approximately 23% occurring once and the leading ten covering about 53%. Diagnoses rested on clinical symptoms, serum thyroxine and TRAb, thyroid ultrasound and orbital computed tomography. The CDR3 covers 15 residues. Germline loops: CDR1 LNHDA, CDR2 SQIVND (reference sequence). V was pared by 0 bases and J by 3 bases, with 11 bases between. Study-wide points: Before onset, by a median of about seven months, the model predicted ophthalmopathy.

This clonotype was seen a few times. The target antigen is unknown. The sequencing sample was made of blood. The source is an older woman with Graves' ophthalmopathy. This chain uses TRBV19 with TRBJ1-1; D remains unclear. The CDR3 region is CASSIDKVADTEAFF. In nucleotides, the CDR3 is TGTGCCAGTAGTATAGATAAAGTGGCCGACACTGAAGCTTTCTTT.